The T cell receptor (beta chain) described here comes from a study of cytomegalovirus exposure and HLA in healthy donors. Whole-study findings and limits: Three chains tied to CMV proved CMV antigen-specific in vitro. Some TCR beta chains (approximately 180 of them) were listed as cytomegalovirus-associated. The TCR clusters that emerged in the first cohort tended, a later analysis found, to co-occur in the 110 or so validation repertoires.

A 120-subject validation cohort, separate from the approximately 690-subject first cohort, supplied the donors. Clones were read by immunoSEQ multiplex PCR, and TCRdb kept only the in-frame ones, dropping some. The table includes about 160,000 clones, about 90% detected once. Germline CDR1 is MGHRA and CDR2 is YSYEKL. The V segment lost 1 base and the J segment 4 bases; nucleotides outside the gene matches: 8. The CDR3 contains 16 residues. Concerning this clone: Its antigen is currently unknown.

This TCR derives from a woman aged 18-35 years in good health and CMV-seropositive. Input material: PBMCs. This rearrangement joins TRBV4-1 to TRBJ2-7, with 9 bases identical to TRBD1. CDR3 bases: TGCGCCAGCAGCCAAGGACCATCGGGACAGGGTTACGAGCAGTACTTC. Its translation: CASSQGPSGQGYEQYF.